This record looks at one T cell receptor (beta chain) sequence and its context. There are many counts of this clonotype. No antigen is known for it. No base qualities exist here, and no much larger clone lies one base off it. Taken with the paper, the label for treatment or condition translates to: allogeneic hematopoietic cell transplantation with graft depleted of TCRalphabeta T cells and CD19 B cells. TCRalphabeta/CD19-depleted allogeneic hematopoietic cell grafts were given to the transplant recipients, all of whom were children. The data were taken from a study of T-cell reconstitution after alpha-beta-depleted transplantation in children (dated by TCRdb to the mid-2010s). For context, the study as a whole: T-cell immune reconstitution after TCRalphabeta/CD19-depleted allogeneic hematopoietic cell transplantation in children was quantitatively tracked in the study by means of TCR repertoire profiling. Study-wide conclusions, independent of this receptor: In some patients, high TCRbeta diversity at day 60 was attributed to recipient T cells and intrathymic progenitors that had survived conditioning. Over subsequent months, a decline in hyperexpanded clone frequencies was noted, and after one year, T-cell counts and TCRbeta diversity were mostly ascribed to newly produced T cells. Apparently early alphabetaT-cell count recovery about two months after transplant reportedly relied on only several hundred rapidly expanded clones derived from non-depleted graft cells.

Libraries were prepared through PCR. Reads for this sample came from an Illumina HiSeq 2500. TCR libraries were prepared with molecular barcoding, using unique molecular identifiers to normalize TCRbeta repertoire quantification. Using fastp trimming at Q25 and MiXCR clonotype assembly, TCRdb reanalyzed the public sequencing data and kept in-frame beta chains. All rows with the same CDR3 protein become a single entry with the most common DNA and genes. This sample is represented by approximately 150,000 distinct CDR3 sequences; roughly 9% of them were singletons. The ten most abundant clones make up around 18% of the sample. This TCR derives from a female patient aged 2-10 years who had a stem cell transplant for congenital amegakaryocytic thrombocytopenia, so the T cells may come from the graft donor. The sequences come from PBMCs, mostly from graft donor cells, collected 180 days after TCRalphabeta/CD19-depleted stem cell transplant.

The nucleotide sequence is TGTGCCAGCAGTACAGCCTACAATGAGCAGTTCTTC. Its protein product is CASSTAYNEQFF. The chain is encoded by TRBV5-5 joined to TRBJ2-1, with the D gene too uncertain to name. V and J are truncated by 5 bases and 2 bases respectively, leaving an intervening sequence of 5 bases. CDR1 SGHKS and CDR2 YYEKEE are derived from the germline V gene (reference sequence). Spanning cysteine to phenylalanine, the CDR3 consists of 12 amino acids. Only the CDR3 DNA stays, 36 bases, in frame from base 1.